Listed below are T cell receptor beta chains from one sample, sequenced in a study of control samples from healthy donors and cancer patients. Here immunoSEQ multiplex PCR was the method, and the copy in TCRdb shows in-frame clones only, minus some. Here the sample spans around 150,000 clones, 70% to 90% being singletons. Material for sequencing was blood. The origin of the receptors is a man aged 30-40 years in good health. Each CDR3 is given with its conserved first and last residue. Each record gives: CDR3 DNA, CDR3 protein, D gene, J gene, clone size, V gene. D genes are given only for firm matches. The size field is filled for only some rows; it gives once, few, many or a size class.

CDR3 DNA: TGTGCCAGCAGCTCCGGGGGCTCGAATATCTATGGCTACACCTTC; CDR3 protein: CASSSGGSNIYGYTF; D gene: .; J gene: TRBJ1-2; clone size: .; V gene: TRBV6-5
CDR3 DNA: TGTGCCAGCAGCCTGGCCGATGAGACCCAGTACTTC; CDR3 protein: CASSLADETQYF; D gene: .; J gene: TRBJ2-5; clone size: .; V gene: TRBV5-6
CDR3 DNA: TGTGCCAGCAGCTTAGACAGAAACACCGGGGAGCTGTTTTTT; CDR3 protein: CASSLDRNTGELFF; D gene: .; J gene: TRBJ2-2; clone size: .; V gene: TRBV7-9
CDR3 DNA: TGTGCCAGCAGCCAGAGCGGGGCCAGCGGGGGGCGTGCCGAGCAGTACTTC; CDR3 protein: CASSQSGASGGRAEQYF; D gene: TRBD2; J gene: TRBJ2-7; clone size: .; V gene: TRBV11-2
CDR3 DNA: TGTGCCAGTAGTATCCCGGGGCCAAACTATGGCTACACCTTC; CDR3 protein: CASSIPGPNYGYTF; D gene: .; J gene: TRBJ1-2; clone size: .; V gene: TRBV19
CDR3 DNA: TGTGCCAGCAGCTTGGAGGATGTGGGGTCGGATGAAAAACTGTTTTTT; CDR3 protein: CASSLEDVGSDEKLFF; D gene: .; J gene: TRBJ1-4; clone size: .; V gene: TRBV5-6
CDR3 DNA: TGTGCCAGCAGCGGACGACCGGCAGGATACACCGGGGAGCTGTTTTTT; CDR3 protein: CASSGRPAGYTGELFF; D gene: .; J gene: TRBJ2-2; clone size: .; V gene: TRBV9
CDR3 DNA: TGCAGCGTTGAAACGGGGCGAGGGAAGACCCAGTACTTC; CDR3 protein: CSVETGRGKTQYF; D gene: .; J gene: TRBJ2-5; clone size: .; V gene: TRBV29-1
CDR3 DNA: TGTGCCAGCAGCTTAGGGCCGGGATTCGGCACCGGGGAGCTGTTTTTT; CDR3 protein: CASSLGPGFGTGELFF; D gene: .; J gene: TRBJ2-2; clone size: many; V gene: TRBV7-3
CDR3 DNA: TGCGCCAGTACCCTCGGGCAGGGGGGTTACGAGCAGTACTTC; CDR3 protein: CASTLGQGGYEQYF; D gene: .; J gene: TRBJ2-7; clone size: .; V gene: TRBV5-1
CDR3 DNA: TGTGCCAGCAGTTACGGGGTCAACTACGAGCAGTACTTC; CDR3 protein: CASSYGVNYEQYF; D gene: .; J gene: TRBJ2-7; clone size: .; V gene: TRBV6-5
CDR3 DNA: TGTGCCAGCAGTTTATATCCGGTAGGAGAAAAACTGTTTTTT; CDR3 protein: CASSLYPVGEKLFF; D gene: .; J gene: TRBJ1-4; clone size: .; V gene: TRBV27
CDR3 DNA: TGTGCCAGTAGTCCTCCGGGGGGGGTCCCCAACAATGAGCAGTTCTTC; CDR3 protein: CASSPPGGVPNNEQFF; D gene: TRBD2; J gene: TRBJ2-1; clone size: .; V gene: TRBV19
CDR3 DNA: TGTGCCAGCAGCTTGGAGGCAGGCTGGAATTCACCCCTCCACTTT; CDR3 protein: CASSLEAGWNSPLHF; D gene: .; J gene: TRBJ1-6; clone size: .; V gene: TRBV5-5
CDR3 DNA: TGTGCCAGCAGCTTTTCAGGGGGGCTTGGGGCCAACGTCCTGACTTTC; CDR3 protein: CASSFSGGLGANVLTF; D gene: .; J gene: TRBJ2-6; clone size: .; V gene: TRBV7-9
CDR3 DNA: TGTGCCAGCAGTTACGGGTCATTGGGAGAGACCCAGTACTTC; CDR3 protein: CASSYGSLGETQYF; D gene: .; J gene: TRBJ2-5; clone size: .; V gene: TRBV6-2/TRBV6-3
CDR3 DNA: TGTGCCAGCAGTTTACCCGGGAGGGAGACCCAGTACTTC; CDR3 protein: CASSLPGRETQYF; D gene: TRBD2; J gene: TRBJ2-5; clone size: .; V gene: TRBV12-3/TRBV12-4
CDR3 DNA: TGCAGCTCACGCGGGACTAGCGGGAGTACAGATACGCAGTATTTT; CDR3 protein: CSSRGTSGSTDTQYF; D gene: TRBD2; J gene: TRBJ2-3; clone size: .; V gene: TRBV29-1
CDR3 DNA: TGTGCCAGCAGCTTTAGCGCGGGGGACACTGAAGCTTTCTTT; CDR3 protein: CASSFSAGDTEAFF; D gene: .; J gene: TRBJ1-1; clone size: .; V gene: TRBV11-2
CDR3 DNA: TGTGCCAGCAGCTCAAATTCACCCCTCCACTTT; CDR3 protein: CASSSNSPLHF; D gene: .; J gene: TRBJ1-6; clone size: .; V gene: TRBV7-9
CDR3 DNA: TGTGCCAGCAGCCAAGAAGGCGCAGGCGGGAATTCACCCCTCCACTTT; CDR3 protein: CASSQEGAGGNSPLHF; D gene: .; J gene: TRBJ1-6; clone size: .; V gene: TRBV14
CDR3 DNA: TGTGCCAGCAGCCTCGGGGATACGCAGTATTTT; CDR3 protein: CASSLGDTQYF; D gene: .; J gene: TRBJ2-3; clone size: .; V gene: TRBV4-2
CDR3 DNA: TGTGCCAGCAGCGTCCAGGGGGCCACCTCTGGAAACACCATATATTTT; CDR3 protein: CASSVQGATSGNTIYF; D gene: TRBD1; J gene: TRBJ1-3; clone size: .; V gene: TRBV5-4
CDR3 DNA: TGTGCCAGTAGTCGGCGCGGCGGCACCTACGAGCAGTACTTC; CDR3 protein: CASSRRGGTYEQYF; D gene: .; J gene: TRBJ2-7; clone size: .; V gene: TRBV19
CDR3 DNA: TGTGCCAGCAGCTACCTCATGAACACTGAAGCTTTCTTT; CDR3 protein: CASSYLMNTEAFF; D gene: .; J gene: TRBJ1-1; clone size: .; V gene: TRBV6-6
CDR3 DNA: TGTGCCTCCCAAGGGCTTTCAAGCGGGAATGAGCAGTTCTTC; CDR3 protein: CASQGLSSGNEQFF; D gene: .; J gene: TRBJ2-1; clone size: .; V gene: TRBV19
CDR3 DNA: TGTGCCAGTGGGGATCCCTCAACCAACTCCTACGAGCAGTACTTC; CDR3 protein: CASGDPSTNSYEQYF; D gene: .; J gene: TRBJ2-7; clone size: .; V gene: TRBV19
CDR3 DNA: TGTGCCAGCTCACAGGACCAGGTCTACGAGCAGTACTTC; CDR3 protein: CASSQDQVYEQYF; D gene: .; J gene: TRBJ2-7; clone size: .; V gene: TRBV18
CDR3 DNA: TGCGCCAGCAGGCGGGAAGGGACAACCTACGAGCAGTACTTC; CDR3 protein: CASRREGTTYEQYF; D gene: .; J gene: TRBJ2-7; clone size: .; V gene: TRBV5-1
CDR3 DNA: TGTGCCAGCGGTCCTCGGCGCACAGATACGCAGTATTTT; CDR3 protein: CASGPRRTDTQYF; D gene: .; J gene: TRBJ2-3; clone size: .; V gene: TRBV7-9
CDR3 DNA: TGTGCCAGCAGCCAAGGGTTTGGGGGACCCACCTCCTACGAGCAGTACTTC; CDR3 protein: CASSQGFGGPTSYEQYF; D gene: .; J gene: TRBJ2-7; clone size: .; V gene: TRBV3-1/TRBV3-2
CDR3 DNA: TGCAGCGCCAGGGGACGGACCCAAGAGACCCAGTACTTC; CDR3 protein: CSARGRTQETQYF; D gene: .; J gene: TRBJ2-5; clone size: .; V gene: TRBV29-1
CDR3 DNA: TGTGCCAGCAGCTTGCCACAGAGAGGAGAAGACACTGAAGCTTTCTTT; CDR3 protein: CASSLPQRGEDTEAFF; D gene: .; J gene: TRBJ1-1; clone size: .; V gene: TRBV7-6
CDR3 DNA: TGTGCCAGTAAGGGGGAGGGAAGCAGAGAGACCCAGTACTTC; CDR3 protein: CASKGEGSRETQYF; D gene: .; J gene: TRBJ2-5; clone size: .; V gene: TRBV9
CDR3 DNA: TGTGCCAGCAGTTCAGGGAGAGGTGGCTACACCTTC; CDR3 protein: CASSSGRGGYTF; D gene: .; J gene: TRBJ1-2; clone size: .; V gene: TRBV28
CDR3 DNA: TGTGCCAGCAGCTTAGGGCCAGCACTAGCTTCCGAGCAGTACTTC; CDR3 protein: CASSLGPALASEQYF; D gene: .; J gene: TRBJ2-7; clone size: .; V gene: TRBV7-6
CDR3 DNA: TGTGCCAGCTCACCAACTGAAATAGCCAAAAACATTCAGTACTTC; CDR3 protein: CASSPTEIAKNIQYF; D gene: .; J gene: TRBJ2-4; clone size: .; V gene: TRBV18
CDR3 DNA: TGTGCCAGCAGCCCACAGGCGGCGGGCAATCAGCCCCAGCATTTT; CDR3 protein: CASSPQAAGNQPQHF; D gene: .; J gene: TRBJ1-5; clone size: .; V gene: TRBV27
CDR3 DNA: TGTGCCAGCAGTTACTCGGGAGGGAACACAGATACGCAGTATTTT; CDR3 protein: CASSYSGGNTDTQYF; D gene: TRBD2; J gene: TRBJ2-3; clone size: .; V gene: TRBV6-5
CDR3 DNA: TGTGCCAGCAGCTTAGGGGCTAGCGGATACTACAATGAGCAGTTCTTC; CDR3 protein: CASSLGASGYYNEQFF; D gene: TRBD2; J gene: TRBJ2-1; clone size: once; V gene: TRBV7-8
CDR3 DNA: TGTGCCATCAGTGAGTCGAAGGTGGGGATAACTTACTATGGCTACACCTTC; CDR3 protein: CAISESKVGITYYGYTF; D gene: .; J gene: TRBJ1-2; clone size: .; V gene: TRBV10-3
CDR3 DNA: TGTGCCAGCAGTGAAATAATGGACCCCACTGAAGCTTTCTTT; CDR3 protein: CASSEIMDPTEAFF; D gene: .; J gene: TRBJ1-1; clone size: .; V gene: TRBV25-1
CDR3 DNA: TGTGCCAGCTCACCAATGGGGCCCAATCAGCCCCAGCATTTT; CDR3 protein: CASSPMGPNQPQHF; D gene: .; J gene: TRBJ1-5; clone size: .; V gene: TRBV18
CDR3 DNA: TGTGCCAGCAGCCAAGATGGAGGGGCGGTTCGTGGCTACACCTTC; CDR3 protein: CASSQDGGAVRGYTF; D gene: .; J gene: TRBJ1-2; clone size: .; V gene: TRBV14
CDR3 DNA: TGTGCCATCAGTCAGGGGGCCAACGTCCTGACTTTC; CDR3 protein: CAISQGANVLTF; D gene: .; J gene: TRBJ2-6; clone size: .; V gene: TRBV10-3
CDR3 DNA: TGTGCCAGCACTCCTACGGGTAGCGGGAGCTCCTACGAGCAGTACTTC; CDR3 protein: CASTPTGSGSSYEQYF; D gene: TRBD2; J gene: TRBJ2-7; clone size: .; V gene: TRBV27
CDR3 DNA: TGTGCCAGCAGCTCCCTTGAGGGGGCTAATGAAAAACTGTTTTTT; CDR3 protein: CASSSLEGANEKLFF; D gene: .; J gene: TRBJ1-4; clone size: .; V gene: TRBV5-4
CDR3 DNA: TGTGCCAGCAGGCCCTCGGGACAGACCTATGGCTACACCTTC; CDR3 protein: CASRPSGQTYGYTF; D gene: TRBD1; J gene: TRBJ1-2; clone size: .; V gene: TRBV6-4
CDR3 DNA: TGTGCCAGCAGTGAGGGGGCCGTGAACACTGAAGCTTTCTTT; CDR3 protein: CASSEGAVNTEAFF; D gene: .; J gene: TRBJ1-1; clone size: once; V gene: TRBV25-1
CDR3 DNA: TGTGCCAGCAGCTCCGGGTCACCCCTCCACTTT; CDR3 protein: CASSSGSPLHF; D gene: .; J gene: TRBJ1-6; clone size: .; V gene: TRBV7-2
CDR3 DNA: TGTGCCAGCAGTTCTATTGCTGAAGCTTTCTTT; CDR3 protein: CASSSIAEAFF; D gene: .; J gene: TRBJ1-1; clone size: .; V gene: TRBV6-5
CDR3 DNA: TGTGCCAGCAGTAGGACAGCAAAGCAGGGGGACAAACTGTTTTTT; CDR3 protein: CASSRTAKQGDKLFF; D gene: TRBD1; J gene: TRBJ1-4; clone size: .; V gene: TRBV6-2/TRBV6-3